Each of the 13 T cell receptor beta chains below was sequenced from the same sample in a study of vaccination effects on CD4 cells after COVID-19. Sequenced by immunoSEQ multiplex PCR; TCRdb stores in-frame clones only, minus some. The sample records around 49,000 clones, approximately 81% being singletons. For these receptors, no antigen is known. Sequencing in the ViraFEST assay came after antigen-specific CD4+ T cells had been expanded with viral peptide pools, which were used to stimulate PBMC. The culture ran for nine to ten days, and then CD4+ T cells were isolated. PCR confirmed that the person was infected with SARS-CoV-2 between March and December 2020. The sample here was CD4+ T cells from PBMCs cultured with a peptide pool, taken before COVID-19 vaccination. These receptors all stem from a human donor who had a prior SARS-CoV-2 infection.

The rearrangement links TRBV6-4 to TRBJ2-3, with a possible D match to TRBD2 (5 bases). CDR3 length: 15 residues. Between the trimmed V and J ends, which lost 3 bases and 0 bases, there was a span of 10 bases. Germline CDR1 reads MRHNA; CDR2 reads SNTAGT. The CDR3 DNA sequence: TGTGCCAGCAGTGAAAGCGGCGGGAGCACAGATACGCAGTATTTT. Translated, it gives CASSESGGSTDTQYF.

This clone has only a few counts. J is TRBJ2-3 and V is TRBV2; 11 positions match TRBD2. After removal of 6 bases from V and 0 bases from J, the junction contained 5 bases not matched to a gene. From germline, CDR1 is SNHLY and CDR2 FYNNEI. This CDR3 has 16 amino acids. CDR3 region: CASREGLAESTDTQYF. In nucleotides, the CDR3 is TGTGCCAGCAGGGAGGGACTAGCGGAGAGCACAGATACGCAGTATTTT. Complete variable domain (other parts from reference TRBV2 and TRBJ2-3): EPEVTQTPSHQVTQMGQEVILRCVPISNHLYFYWYRQILGQKVEFLVSFYNNEISEKSEIFDDQFSVERPDGSNFTLKIRSTKLEDSAMYFCASREGLAESTDTQYFGPGTRLTVL.

The chain is built from TRBV4-1 and TRBJ1-2, with unresolved D. The germline V and J ends were trimmed by 3 bases and 3 bases, with 14 bases remaining between them. The germline gives CDR1 MGHRA, CDR2 YSYEKL. The CDR3 totals 15 residues. This chain's CDR3 is CASSQRDREHYGYTF. CDR3 nucleotide sequence: TGCGCCAGCAGCCAGCGAGATCGGGAGCACTATGGCTACACCTTC.

The chain recombines TRBV19 with TRBJ1-1; D ambiguous. The CDR3 runs 11 residues. Trimming removed 5 bases at V and 11 bases at J, with 12 bases between. Germline V lookup: CDR1 LNHDA, CDR2 SQIVND (reference sequence). The CDR3 DNA follows: TGTGCCAGTAGTTCCGGGTTTAAGGCTTTCTTT. It codes for CASSSGFKAFF. Combining the CDR3 with reference TRBV19 and TRBJ1-1 gives the whole variable domain DGGITQSPKYLFRKEGQNVTLSCEQNLNHDAMYWYRQDPGQGLRLIYYSQIVNDFQKGDIAEGYSVSREKKESFPLTVTSAQKNPTAFYLCASSSGFKAFFGQGTRLTVV.

The chain has TRBV2 and TRBJ1-5; 9 positions match TRBD1. Germline CDR1 SNHLY, CDR2 FYNNEI. There are 13 residues in the CDR3. V gave up 6 bases and J gave up 5 bases; unmatched junction bases: 2. DNA of the CDR3: TGTGCCAGCAGACGGACAGGGGATCAGCCCCAGCATTTT. Translating gives CASRRTGDQPQHF.

The chain carries TRBV7-2 and TRBJ2-7; 7 bases fit TRBD2. V lost 5 bases, J lost 6 bases, and 16 bases stayed unmatched. The CDR3 has 16 amino acids. Germline V gene data show CDR1 as SGHTA and CDR2 as FQGNSA. CDR3 nucleotide sequence: TGTGCCAGCAGCCCGTCATTGACGGGAGGTCTCTCCGAGCAGTACTTC. Residues: CASSPSLTGGLSEQYF.

In its sample, this clone was seen a few times. The rearrangement links TRBV4-1 to TRBJ1-3; D is undetermined. The CDR3 spans 16 residues. The germline CDR1 and CDR2 sequences are MGHRA and YSYEKL. The V gene lost 0 bases and the J gene lost 2 bases, with 11 bases spanning the gap. The CDR3 bases are TGCGCCAGCAGCCAAGATTACGGAGGGACTGGAAACACCATATATTTT. Its translation is CASSQDYGGTGNTIYF.

The chain couples TRBV10-3 to TRBJ1-1; D possibly corresponds to TRBD1 (5 bases). Trimming removed 7 bases from V and 5 bases from J, with 14 bases in between. The CDR3 covers 13 residues. Germline CDR1 ENHRY, CDR2 SYGVKD. The CDR3 bases are TGTGCCATCACCGACCCCGAGGGGACTGAAGCTTTCTTT. Amino acid sequence: CAITDPEGTEAFF.

This clone was detected a few times. This chain links TRBV6-2 or TRBV6-3 with TRBJ1-2; D may be TRBD1 (6 bases). The CDR3 is 12 residues long. Germline loops: CDR1 MNHEY, CDR2 SVGEGT. V lost 4 bases and J 8 bases, leaving 11 bases between the germline ends. CDR3 nucleotides: TGTGCCAGCAGTTTCCACAGGGCGGGCTACACCTTC. The encoded protein is CASSFHRAGYTF.

This sequence joins TRBV21-1 and TRBJ2-1; TRBD2, as called in the table, went unchecked against the DNA. TRBV21-1 is a pseudogene. This CDR3 comprises 15 residues. In nucleotides, the CDR3 is TGTGCCAGCAGCAAAAAACTTAGCAGCCACAATGAGCAGTTCTTC. It is translated as CASSKKLSSHNEQFF.

V usage is TRBV7-2 and J usage is TRBJ1-2; D is undetermined. Per the germline V gene, CDR1 is SGHTA and CDR2 is FQGNSA. With 2 bases removed from V and 4 bases from J, the gap between germline ends came to 14 bases. The CDR3 covers 15 residues. As DNA, the CDR3 is TGTGCCAGCAGCTTATTTCACAGTACTTCCTATGGCTACACCTTC. Amino acids: CASSLFHSTSYGYTF.

This clone has more than one count but fewer than ten. The V and J genes are TRBV3-1 (or the pseudogene TRBV3-2) and TRBJ1-2; D uncertain. The CDR3 is 17 residues long. CDR1 is LGHDT and CDR2 is YNNKEL in the germline V gene (reference sequence). The germline V and J ends were trimmed by 0 bases and 8 bases, with 22 bases remaining between them. CDR3 amino acids: CASSQDAWAGAGRGYTF. For the CDR3, the DNA is TGTGCCAGCAGCCAAGATGCGTGGGCAGGAGCCGGGAGGGGCTACACCTTC.

The J gene is TRBJ1-6, the V gene TRBV7-2; 10 positions match TRBD1. This CDR3 region has 14 residues. Per germline, CDR1 SGHTA and CDR2 FQGNSA. After removal of 5 bases from V and 10 bases from J, the junction contained 5 bases not matched to a gene. This chain's CDR3 is CASSRDRGISPLHF. In DNA, the CDR3 is TGTGCCAGCAGCCGGGACAGGGGAATATCACCCCTCCACTTT.